This TCR beta chain is from a study of blood T cell repertoires in COVID-19. Overall study: From the United States, Italy and Spain came samples of acute and convalescent COVID-19.

Germline V lookup: CDR1 LGHNA, CDR2 YNFKEQ. This CDR3 is built from 18 residues. V was shortened by 0 bases and J by 0 bases, with 16 bases between the two germline ends. The data were produced by immunoSEQ multiplex PCR, yet TCRdb's version contains in-frame clones alone and is incomplete. The sample shows a few hundred thousand clones, about 82% of them seen only once. The clonotype comes from a woman in her fifties or sixties with active or convalescent COVID-19. Material: peripheral blood. The chain is built from TRBV4-2 and TRBJ2-3; D not certain. The CDR3 coding sequence is TGTGCCAGCAGCCAAGAATCTCCGGTGGCGACAAGCACAGATACGCAGTATTTT. Translating gives CASSQESPVATSTDTQYF.